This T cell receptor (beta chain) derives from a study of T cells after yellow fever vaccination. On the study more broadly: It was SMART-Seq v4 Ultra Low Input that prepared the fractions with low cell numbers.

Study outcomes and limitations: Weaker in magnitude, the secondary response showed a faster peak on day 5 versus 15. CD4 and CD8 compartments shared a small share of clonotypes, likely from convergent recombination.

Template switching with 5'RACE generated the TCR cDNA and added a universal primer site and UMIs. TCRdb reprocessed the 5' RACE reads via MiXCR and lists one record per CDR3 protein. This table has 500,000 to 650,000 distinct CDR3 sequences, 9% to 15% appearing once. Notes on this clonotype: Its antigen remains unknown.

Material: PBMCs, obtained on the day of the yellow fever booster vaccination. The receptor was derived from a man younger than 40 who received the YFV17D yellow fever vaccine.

The DNA for the CDR3 is TGCAGCGTAGGGACAGTGAGCCAAGAGACCCAGTACTTC. Translated, it gives CSVGTVSQETQYF. The genes are TRBV29-1 and TRBJ2-5; 7 bases are shared with TRBD1. The CDR3 is 13 residues long. Germline CDR1 is SQVTM and CDR2 is ANQGSEA. J lost 1 base, V lost 6 bases, and 5 bases had no gene match.